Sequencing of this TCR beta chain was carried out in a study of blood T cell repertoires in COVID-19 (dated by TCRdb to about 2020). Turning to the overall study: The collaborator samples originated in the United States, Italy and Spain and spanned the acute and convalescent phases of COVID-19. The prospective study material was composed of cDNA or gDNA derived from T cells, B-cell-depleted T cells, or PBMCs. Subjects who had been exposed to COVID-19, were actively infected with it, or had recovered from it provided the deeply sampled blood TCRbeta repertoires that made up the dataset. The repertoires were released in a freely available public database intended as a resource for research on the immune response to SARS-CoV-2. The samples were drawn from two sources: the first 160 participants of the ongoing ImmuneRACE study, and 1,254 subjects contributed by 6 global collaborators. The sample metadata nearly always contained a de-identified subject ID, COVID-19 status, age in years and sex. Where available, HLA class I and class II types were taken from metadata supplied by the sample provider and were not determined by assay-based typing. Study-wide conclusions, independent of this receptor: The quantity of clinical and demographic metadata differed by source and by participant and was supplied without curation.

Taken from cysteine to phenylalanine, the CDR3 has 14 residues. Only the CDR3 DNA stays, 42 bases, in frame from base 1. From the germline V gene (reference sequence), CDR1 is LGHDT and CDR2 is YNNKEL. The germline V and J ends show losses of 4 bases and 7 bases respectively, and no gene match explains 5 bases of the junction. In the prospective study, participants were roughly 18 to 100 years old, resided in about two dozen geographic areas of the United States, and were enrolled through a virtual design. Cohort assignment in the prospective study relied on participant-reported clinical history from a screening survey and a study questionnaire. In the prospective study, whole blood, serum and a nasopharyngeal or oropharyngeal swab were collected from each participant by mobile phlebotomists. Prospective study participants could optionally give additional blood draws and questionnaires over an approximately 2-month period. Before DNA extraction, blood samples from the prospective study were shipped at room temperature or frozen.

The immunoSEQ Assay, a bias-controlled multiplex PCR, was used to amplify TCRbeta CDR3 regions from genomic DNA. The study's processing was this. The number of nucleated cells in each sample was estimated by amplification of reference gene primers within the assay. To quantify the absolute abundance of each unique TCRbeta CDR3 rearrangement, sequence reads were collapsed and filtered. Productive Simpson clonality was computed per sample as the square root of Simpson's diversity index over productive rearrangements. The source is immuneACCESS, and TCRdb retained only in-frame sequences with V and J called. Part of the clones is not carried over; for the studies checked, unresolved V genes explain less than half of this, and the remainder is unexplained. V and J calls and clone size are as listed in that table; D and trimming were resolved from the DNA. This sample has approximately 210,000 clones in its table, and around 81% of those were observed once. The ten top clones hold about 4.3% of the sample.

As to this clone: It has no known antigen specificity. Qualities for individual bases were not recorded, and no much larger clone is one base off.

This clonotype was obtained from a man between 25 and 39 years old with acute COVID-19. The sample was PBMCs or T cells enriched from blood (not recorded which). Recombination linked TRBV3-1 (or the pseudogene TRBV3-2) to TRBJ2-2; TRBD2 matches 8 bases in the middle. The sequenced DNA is TGTGCCAGCAGCCTTAGCGGGGAGATCGGGGAGCTGTTTTTT. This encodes CASSLSGEIGELFF.